These 25 T cell receptor beta chains were sequenced from one sample in a study of blood T cell repertoires in COVID-19. Clones were read by immunoSEQ multiplex PCR, and TCRdb kept only the in-frame ones, dropping some. The data hold about 280,000 clones, with roughly 85% observed a single time. Sequencing used PBMCs or T cells enriched from blood (not recorded which). The receptors shown here come from a man aged 35 to 55 who had been exposed to COVID-19.

This chain connects TRBV19 to TRBJ2-3; D remains unclear. V lost 10 bases, J lost 6 bases, and 23 bases lay in between. This CDR3 spans 15 amino acids. Germline lookup yields CDR1 LNHDA and CDR2 SQIVND (reference sequence). CDR3 in amino acids: CAIVAESKPPDTQYF. The CDR3 bases are TGTGCCATAGTGGCGGAATCTAAGCCTCCGGATACGCAGTATTTT.

The genes are TRBV5-1 and TRBJ1-1; no firm D call. Looked up from germline, CDR1 is SGHRS and CDR2 is YFSETQ. Trimming took off 0 bases at V and 2 bases at J, with 11 bases between the two ends. The CDR3 length is 15 residues. The CDR3 here is CASSLDRRGNTEAFF. The CDR3 DNA sequence: TGCGCCAGCAGCTTGGATCGCCGAGGTAACACTGAAGCTTTCTTT.

This clone appeared many times. This chain connects TRBV6-5 to TRBJ1-1; D is ambiguous. Trimming removed 7 bases from V and 4 bases from J, with 13 bases in between. Germline CDR1 reads MNHEY; CDR2 reads SVGAGI. The CDR3 has 13 residues. The CDR3 DNA reads TGTGCCAGCATAGAGGGATGGACCACTGAAGCTTTCTTT. It is translated as CASIEGWTTEAFF.

This sequence joins TRBV2 and TRBJ2-1, with 10 nucleotides matching TRBD2. The trim removed 2 bases at V and 9 bases at J, leaving 7 bases unmatched. The CDR3 covers 15 residues. Per germline, CDR1 SNHLY and CDR2 FYNNEI. This CDR3 reads CASSEMLAGVGEQFF. Here the CDR3 DNA reads TGTGCCAGCAGTGAAATGCTAGCGGGAGTAGGTGAGCAGTTCTTC.

This clone was seen only a few times. The V gene is TRBV10-1, the J gene TRBJ1-1; D gene ambiguous. V was pared by 0 bases and J by 1 base, with 6 bases between. Germline CDR1 reads WNHNN; CDR2 reads SYGVQD (reference sequence). The CDR3 is made up of 14 amino acids. The CDR3 sequence: CASSESRGNTEAFF. The CDR3 bases are TGCGCCAGCAGTGAGTCGCGGGGGAACACTGAAGCTTTCTTT.

The chain combines TRBV6-5 with TRBJ1-1, with no clear D. CDR3 length: 13 amino acids. The germline CDR1 and CDR2 sequences are MNHEY and SVGAGI. Trimming shortened V by 6 bases and J by 0 bases, and 8 bases separated the two germline ends. CDR3 coding DNA: TGTGCCAGCAGGGAGGGCATGAACACTGAAGCTTTCTTT. Its protein product is CASREGMNTEAFF.

This chain links TRBV7-2 with TRBJ1-5; 11 bases are shared with TRBD1. V gave up 6 bases and J gave up 0 bases; unmatched junction bases: 7. The V gene's germline CDR1 is SGHTA and CDR2 FQGNSA. The length of the CDR3 is 17 residues. The CDR3 coding sequence is TGTGCCAGCAGTTGGACAGGGGGCCGGGGTAGCAATCAGCCCCAGCATTTT. This translates into CASSWTGGRGSNQPQHF. Complete variable domain (other parts from reference TRBV7-2 and TRBJ1-5): GAGVSQSPSNKVTEKGKDVELRCDPISGHTALYWYRQSLGQGLEFLIYFQGNSAPDKSGLPSDRFSAERTGGSVSTLTIQRTQQEDSAVYLCASSWTGGRGSNQPQHFGDGTRLSIL.

A single count supports this clone. This chain uses TRBV5-5 with TRBJ1-3; D unclear. Trimming removed 6 bases from V and 4 bases from J, with 14 bases in between. The CDR3 has 14 amino acids. The germline CDR1 and CDR2 sequences are SGHKS and YYEKEE (reference sequence). The CDR3 spells CASTNWRTGNTIYF. The CDR3 coding sequence is TGTGCCAGCACCAATTGGAGAACCGGAAACACCATATATTTT.

The rearrangement joins TRBV24-1 to TRBJ2-3; TRBD2 matches 11 bases. The V and J ends lost 2 bases and 7 bases, in that order; junction bases with no gene match: 7. The V gene's germline CDR1 is KGHDR and CDR2 SFDVKD. This CDR3 region has 16 residues. DNA for the CDR3: TGTGCCACCAGTGATTCAACTAGCGGGAGCTTGAATACGCAGTATTTT. Translated, it gives CATSDSTSGSLNTQYF.

This clone was seen only a few times. The CDR3 protein is CASSLPPIGTGVYEQYF. The CDR3 nucleotides are TGTGCCAGCAGCTTGCCGCCCATAGGGACAGGGGTTTACGAGCAGTACTTC. This chain links TRBV5-4 with TRBJ2-7; TRBD1 aligns across 10 bases. The ends lost 1 base at V and 4 bases at J; junction bases unmatched: 11. The germline gives CDR1 SGHNT, CDR2 YYREEE (reference sequence). The CDR3 has 17 residues.

The table lists this clone with a count of one. The V and J genes are TRBV27 and TRBJ1-5; TRBD1 might be the D (5 bases). Trimming removed 4 bases from V and 7 bases from J, with 14 bases in between. The CDR3 loop spans 14 amino acids. Per germline, CDR1 MNHEY and CDR2 SMNVEV (reference sequence). The CDR3 sequence: CASSSYSKGQPQHF. The CDR3 bases are TGTGCCAGCAGTTCCTACAGCAAGGGGCAGCCCCAGCATTTT.

This clone was counted many times. The chain links TRBV1 to TRBJ2-5; the table's D call of TRBD2 was not tested on the DNA. TRBV1 is labeled a pseudogene. This CDR3 spans 15 amino acids. The CDR3, as DNA: TGCACCAGCAGCCAAGCTGGGACTGATCAAGAGACCCAGTACTTC. This sequence encodes CTSSQAGTDQETQYF.

This clone was counted only a few times. The rearrangement uses TRBV14 and TRBJ1-5, with D possibly TRBD1 on 6 matching bases. Germline V gene sequence: CDR1 SGHDN, CDR2 FVKESK. The germline V and J ends were trimmed by 0 bases and 6 bases, with 6 bases remaining between them. This CDR3 has 13 amino acids. CDR3: CASSQEQGQPQHF. CDR3 nucleotides: TGTGCCAGCAGCCAAGAACAGGGTCAGCCCCAGCATTTT.

This chain's CDR3 is CASHGGALYEQFF. The CDR3, as DNA: TGTGCCAGTCACGGGGGGGCCCTATATGAGCAGTTCTTC. This chain joins TRBV19 and TRBJ2-1; TRBD2 agrees at 8 bases. Germline CDR1 and CDR2: LNHDA and SQIVND (reference sequence). There are 13 residues in the CDR3. Losses at the gene ends were 8 bases for V and 8 bases for J; bases not matched to a gene: 8. The variable domain in full, completed from reference TRBV19 and TRBJ2-1, reads DGGITQSPKYLFRKEGQNVTLSCEQNLNHDAMYWYRQDPGQGLRLIYYSQIVNDFQKGDIAEGYSVSREKKESFPLTVTSAQKNPTAFYLCASHGGALYEQFFGPGTRLTVL.

The chain is built from TRBV28 and TRBJ1-1; 7 bases align to TRBD1. With 7 bases clipped from V and 9 bases from J, the junction kept 14 bases outside the gene matches. This CDR3 spans 14 amino acids. Germline CDR1 and CDR2: MDHEN and SYDVKM. The CDR3 sequence: CASNPPGTAKQAFF. The CDR3 DNA reads as TGTGCCAGCAATCCCCCAGGGACAGCGAAACAAGCTTTCTTT.

As regards this clone: The junction and the germline gene differ at one end; a read error may be behind it. This chain uses TRBV11-2 with TRBJ2-2, with D perhaps TRBD1 (6 bases). CDR3 length: 13 amino acids. CDR1 is SGHAT and CDR2 is FQNNGV in the germline V gene. The CDR3 DNA reads as TGTGCCAGCAGCTTGTGGGACACTGGGGAGCTGTTTTTT. Translation: CASSLWDTGELFF. Filled out from reference TRBV11-2 and TRBJ2-2, the complete variable domain reads EAGVAQSPRYKIIEKRQSVAFWCNPISGHATLYWYQQILGQGPKLLIQFQNNGVVDDSQLPKDRFSAERLKGVDSTLKIQPAKLEDSAVYLCASSLWDTGELFFGEGSRLTVL.

The sample holds a few counts of this clone. The chain recombines TRBV19 with TRBJ1-1; 10 bases match TRBD1. The CDR3 length is 15 residues. The V segment lost 7 bases and the J segment 9 bases; nucleotides outside the gene matches: 14. Germline V gene data show CDR1 as LNHDA and CDR2 as SQIVND (reference sequence). The chain's CDR3 is CASISPNRDRGQAFF. The CDR3 DNA reads TGTGCCAGTATCTCTCCCAACCGGGACAGGGGACAAGCTTTCTTT. Full variable domain (outside the CDR3, taken from reference TRBV19 and TRBJ1-1): DGGITQSPKYLFRKEGQNVTLSCEQNLNHDAMYWYRQDPGQGLRLIYYSQIVNDFQKGDIAEGYSVSREKKESFPLTVTSAQKNPTAFYLCASISPNRDRGQAFFGQGTRLTVV.

This clone was seen a handful of times. The chain links TRBV28 to TRBJ1-2, with D tentatively TRBD1 (5 bases). The CDR3 contains 13 residues. The V gene lost 10 bases and the J gene lost 5 bases, with 17 bases spanning the gap. Per the germline V gene, CDR1 is MDHEN and CDR2 is SYDVKM. CDR3 amino acids: CATRDPGGYGYTF. The CDR3 nucleotides are TGTGCCACCCGGGACCCCGGGGGATATGGCTACACCTTC.

Only one count was recorded for this clone. The rearrangement links TRBV10-3 to TRBJ1-1; D call uncertain. CDR1 is ENHRY and CDR2 is SYGVKD in the germline V gene. The CDR3 consists of 15 residues. The V end lost 10 bases, the J end lost 1 base, and 19 bases lay between the germline ends. The DNA of the CDR3 is TGTGCCACCGCCGCAGGCGACGAGAGGAACACTGAAGCTTTCTTT. The encoded protein is CATAAGDERNTEAFF.

This chain connects TRBV12-5 to TRBJ2-1, with 9 positions matching TRBD1. The ends lost 1 base at V and 4 bases at J; junction bases unmatched: 8. Germline V gives CDR1 LGHNT, CDR2 FRNRAP. The CDR3 runs 17 residues. The CDR3 DNA is TGTGCTAGTGGTTTGGAACAGGGGGCTCCTGGATACAATGAGCAGTTCTTC. It specifies CASGLEQGAPGYNEQFF.

This clone has a handful of counts. The chain carries TRBV7-9 and TRBJ1-2; 9 nucleotides line up with TRBD1. This CDR3 is built from 16 residues. CDR1 SEHNR and CDR2 FQNEAQ come from the germline V gene (reference sequence). J gave up 4 bases and V 3 bases, and 9 bases lay outside the gene matches. The CDR3 reads CASSFTGGRLGYGYTF. CDR3 DNA: TGTGCCAGCAGCTTTACAGGGGGCCGACTTGGCTATGGCTACACCTTC.

The chain is built from TRBV13 and TRBJ2-7, with 10 positions matching TRBD2. This CDR3 has 20 residues. Germline V gives CDR1 PRHDT, CDR2 FYEKMQ (reference sequence). The trim removed 2 bases at V and 2 bases at J, leaving 18 bases unmatched. CDR3 nucleotide sequence: TGTGCCAGCAGCTTATTAGTCGGGCTAGCGGGAGTCCCCGGGGCCTACGAGCAGTACTTC. Its protein product is CASSLLVGLAGVPGAYEQYF.

This clone was detected once. The chain recombines TRBV7-9 with TRBJ2-7, with 7 bases matching TRBD1. Germline loops: CDR1 SEHNR, CDR2 FQNEAQ (reference sequence). J lost 1 base, V lost 5 bases, and 5 bases had no gene match. The CDR3 loop spans 14 amino acids. The CDR3 spells CASSQPGQSYEQYF. The CDR3 region has the DNA TGTGCCAGCAGCCAACCGGGACAGTCCTACGAGCAGTACTTC.

This clone was seen a single time. The rearrangement links TRBV2 to TRBJ2-7; 13 nucleotides line up with TRBD2. This CDR3 spans 13 amino acids. CDR1 is SNHLY, CDR2 FYNNEI, per germline. V dropped 9 bases and J dropped 2; count of bases not matched to a gene: 1. CDR3 DNA: TGTGCCAGTGGACTAGCGGGAGCCTACGAGCAGTACTTC. Amino acid sequence: CASGLAGAYEQYF.

The chain joins TRBV7-9 to TRBJ2-1; the match to TRBD2 covers 8 bases. The CDR3 is 18 amino acids. Germline lookup yields CDR1 SEHNR and CDR2 FQNEAQ (reference sequence). The junction had 18 bases not matched to a gene; V was cut back by 7 bases and J by 4 bases. The CDR3 DNA is TGTGCCAGCACCAGCCCCCAGGCGAGCGGGAGTGGTTACAATGAGCAGTTCTTC. Its protein product is CASTSPQASGSGYNEQFF.